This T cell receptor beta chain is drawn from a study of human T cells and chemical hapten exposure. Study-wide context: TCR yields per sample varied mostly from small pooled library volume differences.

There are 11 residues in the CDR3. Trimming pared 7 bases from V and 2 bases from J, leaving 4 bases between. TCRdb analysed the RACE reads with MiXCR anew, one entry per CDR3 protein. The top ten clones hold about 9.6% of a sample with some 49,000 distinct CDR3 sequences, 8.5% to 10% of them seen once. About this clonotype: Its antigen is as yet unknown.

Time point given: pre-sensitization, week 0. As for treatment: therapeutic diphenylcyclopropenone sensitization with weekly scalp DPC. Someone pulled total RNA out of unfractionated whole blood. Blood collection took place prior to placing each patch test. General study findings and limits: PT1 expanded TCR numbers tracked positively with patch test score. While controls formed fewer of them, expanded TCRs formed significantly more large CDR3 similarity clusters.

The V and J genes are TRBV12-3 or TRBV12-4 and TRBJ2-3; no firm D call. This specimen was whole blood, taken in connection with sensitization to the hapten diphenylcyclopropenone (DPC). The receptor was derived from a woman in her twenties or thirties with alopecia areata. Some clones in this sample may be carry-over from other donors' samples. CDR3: CASIHTDTQYF. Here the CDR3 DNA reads TGTGCCAGCATACACACAGATACGCAGTATTTT.